This T cell receptor beta chain was observed in a study of T-cell reconstitution after alpha-beta-depleted transplantation in children. Study results and limitations: Diversity and T-cell counts at one year after transplant derived mostly from new T cells. Several hundred expanded graft clones reportedly supplied alpha-beta T cells about two months after transplant. The high TCRbeta diversity at day 60 in some patients came from surviving recipient T cells and thymic progenitors.

The authors prepared the TCRbeta library with unique molecular identifiers. TCRdb processed the PCR reads anew with MiXCR; each CDR3 protein has one entry. This table holds around 500,000 distinct CDR3 sequences, 23% found once. V lost 5 bases, J lost 5 bases, and 17 bases stayed unmatched. This CDR3 contains 17 residues. The germline V gene encodes CDR1 SGHVS and CDR2 FNYEAQ. This clonotype was seen a few times. Antigen specificity is unknown. This TCR derives from a boy in the first two years of life who had a stem cell transplant for acute myeloid leukemia, so the T cells may come from the graft donor. The source material was PBMCs, mostly from graft donor cells, sampled 360 days after TCRalphabeta/CD19-depleted stem cell transplant. The chain joins TRBV7-6 to TRBJ2-7; 8 nucleotides line up with TRBD1. The CDR3: CASSPQLGTGWFDEQYF. CDR3 bases: TGTGCCAGCAGCCCTCAACTCGGGACAGGATGGTTTGACGAGCAGTACTTC.